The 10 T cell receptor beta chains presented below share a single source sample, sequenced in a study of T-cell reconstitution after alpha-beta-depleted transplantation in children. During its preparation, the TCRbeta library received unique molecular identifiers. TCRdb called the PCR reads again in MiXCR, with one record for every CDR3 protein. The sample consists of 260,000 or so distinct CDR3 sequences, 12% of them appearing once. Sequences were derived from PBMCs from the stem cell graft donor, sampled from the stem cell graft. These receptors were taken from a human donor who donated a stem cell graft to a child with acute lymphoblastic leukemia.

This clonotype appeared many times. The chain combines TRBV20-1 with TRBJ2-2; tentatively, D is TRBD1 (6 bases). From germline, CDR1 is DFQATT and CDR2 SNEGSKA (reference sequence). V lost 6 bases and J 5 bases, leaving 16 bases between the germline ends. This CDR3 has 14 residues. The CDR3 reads CSAMTGHRTGELFF. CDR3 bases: TGCAGTGCCATGACGGGACATCGGACCGGGGAGCTGTTTTTT.

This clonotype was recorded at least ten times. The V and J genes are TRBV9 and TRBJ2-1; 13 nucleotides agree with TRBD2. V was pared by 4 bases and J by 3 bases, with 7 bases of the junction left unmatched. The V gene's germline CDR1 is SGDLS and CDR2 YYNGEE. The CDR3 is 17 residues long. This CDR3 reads CASSTRTSGGLYNEQFF. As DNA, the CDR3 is TGTGCCAGCAGCACCCGGACTAGCGGGGGCCTCTACAATGAGCAGTTCTTC.

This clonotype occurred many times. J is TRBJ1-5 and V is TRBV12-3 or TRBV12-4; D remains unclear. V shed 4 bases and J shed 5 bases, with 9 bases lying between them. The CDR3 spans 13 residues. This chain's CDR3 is CASSSRGYQPQHF. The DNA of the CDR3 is TGTGCCAGCAGTTCCCGGGGATATCAGCCCCAGCATTTT.

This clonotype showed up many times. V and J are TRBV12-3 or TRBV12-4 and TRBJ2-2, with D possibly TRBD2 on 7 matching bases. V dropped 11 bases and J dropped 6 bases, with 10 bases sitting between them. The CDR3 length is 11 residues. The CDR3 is CAGGAPGELFF. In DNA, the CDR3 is TGTGCCGGGGGGGCGCCCGGGGAGCTGTTTTTT.

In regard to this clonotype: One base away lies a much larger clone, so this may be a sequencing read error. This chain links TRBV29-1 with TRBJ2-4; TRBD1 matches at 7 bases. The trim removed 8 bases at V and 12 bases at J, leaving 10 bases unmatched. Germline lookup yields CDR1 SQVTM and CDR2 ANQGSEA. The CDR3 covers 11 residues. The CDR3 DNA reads TGCAGCTCTCGACAAGGGGACAGTCAGTACTTC. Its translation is CSSRQGDSQYF.

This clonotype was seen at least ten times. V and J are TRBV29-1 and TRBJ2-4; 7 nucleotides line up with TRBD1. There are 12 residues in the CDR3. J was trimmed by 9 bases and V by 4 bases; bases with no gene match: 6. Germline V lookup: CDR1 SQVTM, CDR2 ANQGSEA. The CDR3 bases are TGCAGCGTTGTAGTACAGGGGCCCATTCAGTACTTC. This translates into CSVVVQGPIQYF.

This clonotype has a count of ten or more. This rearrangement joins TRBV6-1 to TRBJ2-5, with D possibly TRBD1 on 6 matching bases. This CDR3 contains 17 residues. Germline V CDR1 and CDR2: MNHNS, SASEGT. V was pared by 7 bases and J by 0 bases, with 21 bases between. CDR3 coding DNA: TGTGCCAGCACCACCCGACGTGCGACAGGCCACCAAGAGACCCAGTACTTC. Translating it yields CASTTRRATGHQETQYF.

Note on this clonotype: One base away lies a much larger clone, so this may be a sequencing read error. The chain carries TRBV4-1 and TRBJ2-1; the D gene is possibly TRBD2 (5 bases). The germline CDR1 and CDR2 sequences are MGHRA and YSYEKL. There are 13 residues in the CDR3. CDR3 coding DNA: TGCCCCAGCAGCCCCGGCGGACTCGGTGAGCAGTTCTTC. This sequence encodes CPSSPGGLGEQFF.

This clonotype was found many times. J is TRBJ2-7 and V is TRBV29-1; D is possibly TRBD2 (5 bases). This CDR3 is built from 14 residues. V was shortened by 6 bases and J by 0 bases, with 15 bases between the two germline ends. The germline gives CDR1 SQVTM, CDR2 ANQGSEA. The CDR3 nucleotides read TGCAGCGTGGTCAGAGGGTCACCCTCCTACGAGCAGTACTTC. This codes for CSVVRGSPSYEQYF.

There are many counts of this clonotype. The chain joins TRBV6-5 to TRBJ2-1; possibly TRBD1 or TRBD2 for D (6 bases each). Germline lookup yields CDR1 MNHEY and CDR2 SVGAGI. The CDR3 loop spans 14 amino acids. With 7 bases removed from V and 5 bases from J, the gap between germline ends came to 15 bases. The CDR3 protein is CASTWTGANNEQFF. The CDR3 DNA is TGTGCCAGCACTTGGACGGGGGCCAACAATGAGCAGTTCTTC.